This TCR beta chain was retrieved from a study of blood T cell repertoires in COVID-19. Study-level background: Italy, Spain and the United States were the sources of the convalescent and acute COVID-19 samples.

Original processing methods: For nucleated cells, counts were estimated from reference gene primer amplification. Assay used: immunoSEQ multiplex PCR; TCRdb lists only in-frame clones, some missing. V and J calls and clone size are given by that table; D and trimming were obtained from the DNA. The data contain under 200,000 clones, around 88% of them singletons. Clinical history as reported by participants underpinned cohort assignment. V dropped 6 bases and J dropped 2 bases, with 13 bases sitting between them. CDR1 LNHDA and CDR2 SQIVND come from the germline V gene (reference sequence). This CDR3 spans 14 amino acids.

J is TRBJ1-1 and V is TRBV19; no reliable D call. This receptor was obtained from a man aged 35 to 55 with acute COVID-19. The sample comprised PBMCs or T cells enriched from blood (not recorded which). The CDR3 sequence: CASSLGSLNTEAFF. For the CDR3, the DNA is TGTGCCAGTAGCCTGGGGAGCCTAAACACTGAAGCTTTCTTT.